This T cell receptor beta chain was sequenced for a study of chemoradiotherapy in HPV16-positive cancers. Study at large: Two HPV16-positive patients' cells yielded candidate HPV-specific clones and common motifs.

Sequenced by immunoSEQ multiplex PCR; TCRdb stores in-frame clones only, minus some. Found here are 1,500 or so clones, roughly 83% of them singletons; the top ten hold over 5%. Trimming stripped 7 bases from V and 1 base from J, with 16 bases between. CDR3 length: 15 residues. Germline assignment: CDR1 LNHDA and CDR2 SQIVND (reference sequence). Material: tumor tissue, obtained from a patient who underwent chemoradiotherapy. This chain links TRBV19 with TRBJ1-1, with D perhaps matching TRBD1 (5 bases). The clonotype originates from a human donor with HPV-associated anogenital cancer. Written as DNA, the CDR3 is TGTGCCAGTAAGGGCCCTGGAAGGGGGAACACTGAAGCTTTCTTT. Protein sequence: CASKGPGRGNTEAFF. Complete variable domain (other parts from reference TRBV19 and TRBJ1-1): DGGITQSPKYLFRKEGQNVTLSCEQNLNHDAMYWYRQDPGQGLRLIYYSQIVNDFQKGDIAEGYSVSREKKESFPLTVTSAQKNPTAFYLCASKGPGRGNTEAFFGQGTRLTVV.